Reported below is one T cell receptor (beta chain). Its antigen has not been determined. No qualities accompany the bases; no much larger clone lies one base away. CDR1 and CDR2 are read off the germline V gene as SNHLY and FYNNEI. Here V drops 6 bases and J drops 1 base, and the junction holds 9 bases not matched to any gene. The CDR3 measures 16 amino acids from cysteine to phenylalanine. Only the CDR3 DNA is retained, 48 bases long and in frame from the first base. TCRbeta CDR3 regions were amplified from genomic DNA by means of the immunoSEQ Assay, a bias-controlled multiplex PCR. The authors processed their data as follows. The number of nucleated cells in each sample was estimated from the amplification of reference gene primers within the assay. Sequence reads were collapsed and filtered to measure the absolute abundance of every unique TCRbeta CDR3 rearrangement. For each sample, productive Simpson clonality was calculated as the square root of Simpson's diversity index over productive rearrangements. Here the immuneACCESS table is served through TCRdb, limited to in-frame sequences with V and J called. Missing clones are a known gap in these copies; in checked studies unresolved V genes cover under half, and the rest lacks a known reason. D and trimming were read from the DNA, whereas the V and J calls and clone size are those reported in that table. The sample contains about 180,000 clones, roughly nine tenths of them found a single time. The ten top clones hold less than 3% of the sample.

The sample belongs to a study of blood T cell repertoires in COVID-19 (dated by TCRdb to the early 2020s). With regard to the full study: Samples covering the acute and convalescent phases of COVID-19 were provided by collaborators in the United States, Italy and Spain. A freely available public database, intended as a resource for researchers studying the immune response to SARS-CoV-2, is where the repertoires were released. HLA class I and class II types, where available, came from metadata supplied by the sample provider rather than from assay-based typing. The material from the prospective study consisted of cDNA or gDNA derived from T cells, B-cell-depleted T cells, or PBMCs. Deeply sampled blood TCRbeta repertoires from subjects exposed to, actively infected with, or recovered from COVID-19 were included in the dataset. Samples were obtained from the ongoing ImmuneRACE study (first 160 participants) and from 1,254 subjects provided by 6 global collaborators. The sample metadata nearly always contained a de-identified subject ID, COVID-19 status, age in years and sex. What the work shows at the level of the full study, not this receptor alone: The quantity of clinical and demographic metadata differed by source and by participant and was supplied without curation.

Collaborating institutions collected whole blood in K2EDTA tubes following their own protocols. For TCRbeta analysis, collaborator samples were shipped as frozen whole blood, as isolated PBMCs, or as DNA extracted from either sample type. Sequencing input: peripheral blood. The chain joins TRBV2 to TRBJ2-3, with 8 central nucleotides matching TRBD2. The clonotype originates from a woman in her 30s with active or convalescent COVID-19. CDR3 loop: CASSVRRGARTDTQYF. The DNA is TGTGCCAGCAGCGTACGGCGGGGGGCTCGCACAGATACGCAGTATTTT. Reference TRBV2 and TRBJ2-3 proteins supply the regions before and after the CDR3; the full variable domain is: EPEVTQTPSHQVTQMGQEVILRCVPISNHLYFYWYRQILGQKVEFLVSFYNNEISEKSEIFDDQFSVERPDGSNFTLKIRSTKLEDSAMYFCASSVRRGARTDTQYFGPGTRLTVL.